The 25 T cell receptor delta chains below were found in one sample sequenced in a study of gamma-delta chains in newborns, infants, children. TCRdb re-called the reads using CATT. This sample has 1,500 to 2,000 delta-chain clones, with 41% found just once. Input material: blood. These TCRs come from a child who had a fever.

The table lists this clone with a few counts. The sample contains more than one DNA sequence encoding this CDR3. This chain joins TRDV1 and TRDJ1; D perhaps matches TRDD3 (5 bases). The CDR3 contains 11 residues. Germline V gene lookup returns CDR1 TSWWSYY and CDR2 QGS. V lost 4 bases to trimming and J lost 6 bases, with 6 bases between them. This CDR3 is CALGVGNKLIF. The CDR3 bases are TGTGCTCTTGGGGTGGGGAATAAACTCATCTTT.

About this clone itself: This may be a read error: a much more frequent sequence differs by one nucleotide. Other DNA sequences in this specimen translate into the identical CDR3. The V and J genes are TRDV2 and TRDJ1; 9 bases match TRDD3. V gave up 0 bases and J gave up 0 bases; unmatched junction bases: 4. Germline V gene lookup returns CDR1 GEAIGNYY and CDR2 EKD. This CDR3 is built from 16 residues. CDR3 sequence: CACDTLGDTNTDKLIF. The CDR3 coding sequence is TGTGCCTGTGACACCCTAGGGGATACGAACACCGATAAACTCATCTTT.

With regard to this clone: The junction does not match germline at one end; this may be a read error. CDR3 residues: CARDPLSVLGEFYTDKLIF. Written as DNA, the CDR3 is TGTGCCCGTGACCCCCTTTCTGTACTGGGGGAGTTCTACACCGATAAACTCATCTTT. The rearrangement links TRDV2 to TRDJ1; 9 bases line up with TRDD3. Germline assignment: CDR1 GEAIGNYY and CDR2 EKD. This CDR3 region has 19 residues.

The chain uses TRDV2 and TRDJ3; no firm D call. The CDR3 has 17 residues. V was clipped by 0 bases and J by 2 bases, with 10 bases between them. CDR1 and CDR2 (germline): GEAIGNYY, EKD. The CDR3 DNA reads TGTGCCTGTGACACCGCAGTGGGAACCTGGGACACCCGACAGATGTTTTTC. Translation: CACDTAVGTWDTRQMFF.

In regard to this clone: A read error is possible here, since a much larger clone lies one base away. The genes are TRDV2 and TRDJ1; the D gene is possibly TRDD3 (5 bases). The CDR3 loop spans 13 amino acids. The V end lost 0 bases, the J end lost 2 bases, and 6 bases lay between the germline ends. Germline V gene data show CDR1 as GEAIGNYY and CDR2 as EKD. CDR3 nucleotide sequence: TGTGCCTGTGACACCCGGGGGACCGATAAACTCATCTTT. Translated: CACDTRGTDKLIF.

This clone has just a few counts. The rearrangement uses TRDV1 and TRDJ1; the match to TRDD2 covers 9 bases. The trim removed 1 base at V and 1 base at J, leaving 10 bases unmatched. Germline CDR1 reads TSWWSYY; CDR2 reads QGS. The CDR3 totals 18 residues. CDR3 loop: CALGEPPSYWGLTDKLIF. The CDR3 bases are TGTGCTCTTGGGGAACCTCCTTCCTACTGGGGACTCACCGATAAACTCATCTTT.

This chain joins TRDV2 and TRDJ1; D unclear. Germline V gene sequence: CDR1 GEAIGNYY, CDR2 EKD. Trimming took 0 bases from V and 5 from J, leaving 12 bases between them. This CDR3 has 14 amino acids. CDR3 amino acids: CACDTAGVRDKLIF. In nucleotides, the CDR3 is TGTGCCTGTGACACCGCAGGGGTTCGGGATAAACTCATCTTT.

In this sample, this clone is large. This chain connects TRDV2 to TRDJ1; TRDD3 is a possible D gene (6 bases). The CDR3 sequence is 15 residues long. With 5 bases removed from V and 0 bases from J, the gap between germline ends came to 15 bases. The V gene's germline CDR1 is GEAIGNYY and CDR2 EKD. The CDR3 spells CACVGLGRDTDKLIF. In DNA form, the CDR3 reads TGTGCCTGTGTCGGGCTGGGGAGAGACACCGATAAACTCATCTTT.

Worth noting for this clone: Since a much larger clone is just one base distant, this may be a read error. The V gene is TRDV2, the J gene TRDJ1; 9 bases fit TRDD3. V lost 0 bases to trimming and J lost 0 bases; unmatched junction nucleotides: 25. This CDR3 has 23 amino acids. Germline lookup yields CDR1 GEAIGNYY and CDR2 EKD. The CDR3 DNA is TGTGCCTGTGACACCGCAACCCTACCGGGGGTCGAGGGGGATACTCAACACACCGATAAACTCATCTTT. It specifies CACDTATLPGVEGDTQHTDKLIF.

The table lists this clone with a count of one. Germline and junction disagree at one end, which may indicate a read error. The CDR3 bases are TGTGCCTGTGACACCGTAGGGGATACTCCAGCACAACCCTTCTTT. It encodes CACDTVGDTPAQPFF. V is TRDV2 and J is TRDJ2; TRDD3 matches 8 bases. The CDR3 is 15 residues long. Germline V CDR1 and CDR2: GEAIGNYY, EKD.

The CDR3 spells CACGFVQDVSSWDTRQMFF. CDR3 coding DNA: TGTGCCTGTGGCTTCGTACAGGATGTAAGCTCCTGGGACACCCGACAGATGTTTTTC. The gene calls are TRDV2 and TRDJ3; unclear D gene. This CDR3 has 19 amino acids. Germline CDR1 is GEAIGNYY and CDR2 is EKD. V gave up 5 bases and J gave up 0 bases, with 19 bases separating them.

A remark on this clone: Since a much larger clone is just one base distant, this may be a read error. J is TRDJ1 and V is TRDV2; 8 bases map to TRDD3. The ends lost 3 bases at V and 10 bases at J; junction bases unmatched: 27. The germline CDR1 and CDR2 sequences are GEAIGNYY and EKD. The CDR3 runs 19 residues. For the CDR3, the DNA is TGTGCCTGTGACTCTTTGCCTTCTTTGGGGGATGCGCACATCTGGAGACTCATCTTT. Translation: CACDSLPSLGDAHIWRLIF.

This clone has just a few counts. V gene TRDV2 combines with J gene TRDJ3, with 7 bases identical to TRDD3. J was trimmed by 0 bases and V by 3 bases; bases with no gene match: 10. The CDR3 sequence is 19 residues long. Germline CDR1 and CDR2: GEAIGNYY and EKD. As DNA, the CDR3 is TGTGCCTGTGACGAGGGCGCGTGGGGGAGCTCCTGGGACACCCGACAGATGTTTTTC. Translated, it gives CACDEGAWGSSWDTRQMFF.

As to this clone: This probably arose from a read error, given a far larger clone one base away. Additional DNA sequences in this sample encode the identical CDR3. The rearrangement links TRDV2 to TRDJ1, with 8 bases aligning to TRDD3. Germline V gene lookup returns CDR1 GEAIGNYY and CDR2 EKD. The CDR3 extends over 16 amino acids. V lost 3 bases, J lost 0 bases, and 8 bases stayed unmatched. The CDR3 is CACDPLLGAYTDKLIF. The DNA of the CDR3 is TGTGCCTGTGACCCACTACTGGGGGCTTACACCGATAAACTCATCTTT.

This clone was detected once. A far larger clone is one nucleotide away, so this likely arose from a read error. The chain uses TRDV2 and TRDJ1; TRDD3 matches at 11 bases. Germline CDR1 GEAIGNYY, CDR2 EKD. The CDR3 has 22 amino acids. The DNA of the CDR3 is TGTGCCTGTGTCACCCTAGGCGTGGCTGGGGGATACTCCAGGCCCAACACCGATAAACTCATCTTT. It translates to CACVTLGVAGGYSRPNTDKLIF.

The rearrangement links TRDV2 to TRDJ1, with 11 bases matching TRDD3. The CDR3 contains 17 residues. V was clipped by 3 bases and J by 4 bases; unmatched bases: 12. Per the germline V gene, CDR1 is GEAIGNYY and CDR2 is EKD. The CDR3 spells CACDSILGDKGGDKLIF. The CDR3 region has the DNA TGTGCCTGTGACTCTATACTGGGGGATAAAGGTGGCGATAAACTCATCTTT.

Comment on this clone: Different DNA sequences within this sample yield the same CDR3. The chain uses TRDV2 and TRDJ3, with TRDD3 matching 7 bases. The CDR3 is made up of 18 amino acids. Germline assignment: CDR1 GEAIGNYY and CDR2 EKD. V trimming: 7 bases; J trimming: 0 bases; junction bases outside the gene matches: 11. The chain's CDR3 is CACDGTGVRSWDTRQMFF. CDR3 DNA: TGTGCCTGCGACGGTACTGGGGTACGCTCCTGGGACACCCGACAGATGTTTTTC.

Concerning this clone itself: An end of the junction differs from the germline gene, which may be a read error. The same CDR3 also results from other DNA sequences found in this sample. V and J are TRDV2 and TRDJ1; 12 nucleotides line up with TRDD3. The CDR3 sequence is 17 residues long. Germline V gene sequence: CDR1 GEAIGNYY, CDR2 EKD. CDR3 region: CACDLLGDTRNTDKLIF. In DNA form, the CDR3 reads TGCGCCTGTGACCTACTGGGGGATACTAGGAACACCGATAAACTCATCTTT.

This chain joins TRDV2 and TRDJ3; 9 bases agree with TRDD3. The CDR3 is made up of 21 amino acids. The germline CDR1 and CDR2 sequences are GEAIGNYY and EKD. V was pared by 0 bases and J by 3 bases, with 14 bases of the junction left unmatched. The CDR3, as DNA: TGTGCCTGTGACACCGCGGATTCGCTCGGGGGATACAGCTGGGACACCCGACAGATGTTTTTC. The encoded protein is CACDTADSLGGYSWDTRQMFF.

In regard to this clone: With a much larger clone just one base away, this may be a read error. Additional DNA sequences in this sample encode the identical CDR3. The chain joins TRDV2 to TRDJ1, with 9 bases aligning to TRDD3. V was clipped by 0 bases and J by 2 bases; unmatched bases: 27. CDR1 is GEAIGNYY, CDR2 EKD, per germline. The CDR3 is made up of 23 amino acids. CDR3 sequence: CACDTVRGGDTPTKQSDTDKLIF. CDR3 coding DNA: TGTGCCTGTGACACCGTACGGGGGGGGGATACCCCAACGAAACAATCCGATACCGATAAACTCATCTTT.

By frequency in the sample, this clone is large. Other DNA sequences from this sample encode an identical CDR3 as well. The chain links TRDV2 to TRDJ1, with 13 bases aligning to TRDD3. Germline CDR1 reads GEAIGNYY; CDR2 reads EKD. CDR3 length: 16 amino acids. Trimming at V came to 3 bases and at J to 2 bases, leaving 5 bases not matched to a gene. Written as DNA, the CDR3 is TGTGCCTGTGACTCACTGGGGGATACGCCGACCGATAAACTCATCTTT. Translated, it gives CACDSLGDTPTDKLIF.

The table lists this clone with a few counts. This sequence joins TRDV2 and TRDJ1; D gene uncertain. V lost 0 bases, J lost 0 bases, and 13 bases lay in between. The CDR3 sequence is 16 residues long. CDR1 is GEAIGNYY, CDR2 EKD, per germline. CDR3 sequence: CACDTLGTPYTDKLIF. The CDR3 DNA sequence: TGTGCCTGTGACACCTTAGGGACACCCTACACCGATAAACTCATCTTT.

Concerning this clone: One base away lies a much larger clone, so this may be a sequencing read error. The chain recombines TRDV2 with TRDJ1, with D perhaps TRDD3 (5 bases). The CDR3 loop spans 15 amino acids. Germline values: CDR1 GEAIGNYY, CDR2 EKD. The germline V and J ends were trimmed by 3 bases and 1 base, with 14 bases remaining between them. The CDR3 region is CACDLPGVLTDKLIF. The CDR3 DNA sequence: TGTGCCTGTGACCTACCGGGGGTCCTCACCGATAAACTCATCTTT.

Comment on this clone: An end of the junction differs from the germline gene, which may be a read error. This chain links TRDV2 with TRDJ1; 9 nucleotides agree with TRDD3. The CDR3 has 16 residues. Germline V gene data show CDR1 as GEAIGNYY and CDR2 as EKD. CDR3 region: CACDTVVLGDTDKFIF. The CDR3 DNA reads as TGTGCCTGTGACACCGTCGTACTGGGGGACACCGATAAATTCATCTTT.

The genes are TRDV2 and TRDJ1; the D is unclear. The germline V and J ends were trimmed by 0 bases and 1 base, with 17 bases remaining between them. Germline values: CDR1 GEAIGNYY, CDR2 EKD. The CDR3 length is 17 residues. CDR3 loop: CACDTVGVDRFTDKLIF. The CDR3 bases are TGTGCCTGTGACACCGTTGGAGTCGACAGGTTCACCGATAAACTCATCTTT.